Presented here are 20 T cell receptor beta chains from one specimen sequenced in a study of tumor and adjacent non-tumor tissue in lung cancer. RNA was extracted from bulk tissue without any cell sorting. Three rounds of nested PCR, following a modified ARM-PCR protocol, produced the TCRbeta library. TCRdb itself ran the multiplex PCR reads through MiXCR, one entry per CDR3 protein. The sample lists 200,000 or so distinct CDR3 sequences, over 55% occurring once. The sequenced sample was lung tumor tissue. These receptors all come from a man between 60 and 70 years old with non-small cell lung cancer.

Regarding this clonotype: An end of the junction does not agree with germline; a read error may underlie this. CDR3 loop: CAISQESGPLGVAKNIQYF. CDR3 coding DNA: TGTGCCATCAGCCAAGAATCCGGACCTCTAGGGGTAGCCAAAAACATTCAGTACTTC. This sequence joins TRBV4-1 and TRBJ2-4; D is possibly TRBD1 (5 bases). This CDR3 is built from 19 residues. CDR1 and CDR2 from the germline V gene are MGHRA and YSYEKL.

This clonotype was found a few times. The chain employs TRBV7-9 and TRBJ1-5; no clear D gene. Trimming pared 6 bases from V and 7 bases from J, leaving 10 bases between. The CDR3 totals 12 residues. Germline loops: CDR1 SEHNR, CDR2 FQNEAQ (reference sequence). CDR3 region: CASSLDVQPQHF. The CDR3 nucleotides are TGTGCCAGCAGTCTAGACGTACAGCCCCAGCATTTT.

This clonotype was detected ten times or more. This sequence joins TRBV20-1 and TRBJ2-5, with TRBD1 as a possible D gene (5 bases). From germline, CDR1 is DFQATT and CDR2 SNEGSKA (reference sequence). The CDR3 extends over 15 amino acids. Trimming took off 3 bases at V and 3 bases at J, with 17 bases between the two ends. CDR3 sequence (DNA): TGCAGTGCTAGCCCATTGGGGATGGACAAAGAGACCCAGTACTTC. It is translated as CSASPLGMDKETQYF.

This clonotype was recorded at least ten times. The CDR3 region is CAWSLGQGARTEAFF. The DNA for the CDR3 is TGTGCCTGGAGTCTAGGACAGGGGGCCCGGACTGAAGCTTTCTTT. The chain is built from TRBV30 and TRBJ1-1; TRBD1 aligns across 11 bases. Germline lookup yields CDR1 GTSNPN and CDR2 SVGIG (reference sequence). Trimming cost V 2 bases and J 5 bases; bases outside gene matches: 7. The CDR3 totals 15 residues. The full variable domain, with the rest looked up from reference TRBV30 and TRBJ1-1, is SQTIHQWPATLVQPVGSPLSLECTVEGTSNPNLYWYRQAAGRGLQLLFYSVGIGQISSEVPQNLSASRPQDRQFILSSKKLLLSDSGFYLCAWSLGQGARTEAFFGQGTRLTVV.

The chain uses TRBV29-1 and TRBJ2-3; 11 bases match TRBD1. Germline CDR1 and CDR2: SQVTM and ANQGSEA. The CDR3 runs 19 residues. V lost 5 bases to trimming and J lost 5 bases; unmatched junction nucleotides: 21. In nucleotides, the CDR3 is TGCAGCGTTAAAGGACAGGGGGCAGAAGGGGGGCCGAGTGTAGATACGCAGTATTTT. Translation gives CSVKGQGAEGGPSVDTQYF.

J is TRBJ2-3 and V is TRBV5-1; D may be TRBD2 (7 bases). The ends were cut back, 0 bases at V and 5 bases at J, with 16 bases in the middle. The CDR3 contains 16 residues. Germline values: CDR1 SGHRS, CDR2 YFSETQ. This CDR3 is CASSLEIGGAGDTQYF. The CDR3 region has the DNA TGCGCCAGCAGCTTGGAAATTGGGGGGGCCGGAGATACGCAGTATTTT.

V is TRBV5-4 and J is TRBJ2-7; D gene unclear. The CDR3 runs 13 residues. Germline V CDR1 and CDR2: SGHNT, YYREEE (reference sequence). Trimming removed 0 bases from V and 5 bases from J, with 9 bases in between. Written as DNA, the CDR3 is TGTGCCAGCAGCTTGGGTAGCATAGACGAGCAGTACTTC. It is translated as CASSLGSIDEQYF.

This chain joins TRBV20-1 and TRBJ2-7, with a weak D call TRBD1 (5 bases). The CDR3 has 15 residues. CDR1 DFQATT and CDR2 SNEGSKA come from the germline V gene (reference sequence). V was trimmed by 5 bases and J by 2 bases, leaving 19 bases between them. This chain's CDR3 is CSAAEGAVGTYEQYF. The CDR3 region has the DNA TGCAGTGCTGCCGAAGGGGCAGTCGGAACCTACGAGCAGTACTTC.

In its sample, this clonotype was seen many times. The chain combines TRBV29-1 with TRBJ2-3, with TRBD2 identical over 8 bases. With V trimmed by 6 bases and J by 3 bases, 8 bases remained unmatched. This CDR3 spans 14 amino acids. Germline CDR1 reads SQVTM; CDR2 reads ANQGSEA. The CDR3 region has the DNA TGCAGCGTGGCGGGGGGAGGGTGGACAGATACGCAGTATTTT. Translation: CSVAGGGWTDTQYF.

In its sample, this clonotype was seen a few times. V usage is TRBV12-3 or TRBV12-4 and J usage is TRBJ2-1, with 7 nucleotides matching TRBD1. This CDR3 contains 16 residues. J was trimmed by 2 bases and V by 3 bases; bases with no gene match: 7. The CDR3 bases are TGTGCCAGCAGTTTTGTTCACAGGGGAGCCTACAATGAGCAGTTCTTC. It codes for CASSFVHRGAYNEQFF.

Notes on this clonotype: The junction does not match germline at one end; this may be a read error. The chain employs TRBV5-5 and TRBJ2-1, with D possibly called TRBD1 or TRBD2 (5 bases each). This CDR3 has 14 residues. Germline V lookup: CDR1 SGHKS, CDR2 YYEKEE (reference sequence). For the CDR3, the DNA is TGTGTCAGCAGCAAGGGGACCCCTGACAATGAGCAGTTCTTC. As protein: CVSSKGTPDNEQFF. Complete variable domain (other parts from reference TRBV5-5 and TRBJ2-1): DAGVTQSPTHLIKTRGQQVTLRCSPISGHKSVSWYQQVLGQGPQFIFQYYEKEERGRGNFPDRFSARQFPNYSSELNVNALLLGDSALYLCVSSKGTPDNEQFFGPGTRLTVL.

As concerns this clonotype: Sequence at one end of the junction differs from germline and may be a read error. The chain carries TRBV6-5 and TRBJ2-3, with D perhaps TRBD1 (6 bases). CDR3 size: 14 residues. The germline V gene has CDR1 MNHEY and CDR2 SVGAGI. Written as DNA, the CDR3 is TGTGCCAGCAGAGGACAGTGGGGAACAGATATGCAGTATTTT. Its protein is CASRGQWGTDMQYF.

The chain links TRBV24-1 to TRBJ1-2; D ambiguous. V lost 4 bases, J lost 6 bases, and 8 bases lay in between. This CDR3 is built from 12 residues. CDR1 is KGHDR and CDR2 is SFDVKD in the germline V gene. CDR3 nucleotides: TGTGCCACCAGTGACCGGGTCGATGGCTACACCTTC. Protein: CATSDRVDGYTF.

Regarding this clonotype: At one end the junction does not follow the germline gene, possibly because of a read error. CDR3 nucleotide sequence: TGTGCCAGCCCGACAGGCTATAGCATTCAGCCCCAGCATTTT. Protein product: CASPTGYSIQPQHF. The chain recombines TRBV6-1 with TRBJ1-5; D is possibly TRBD1 (6 bases). The CDR3 covers 14 residues. Germline V gives CDR1 MNHNS, CDR2 SASEGT.

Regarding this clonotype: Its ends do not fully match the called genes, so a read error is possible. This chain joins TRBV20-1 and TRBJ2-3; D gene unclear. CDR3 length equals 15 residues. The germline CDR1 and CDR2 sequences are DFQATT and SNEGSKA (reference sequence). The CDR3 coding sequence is TGCAGTGCTAGTAGGTGGGTGTTGGCCACAGATACGCAGAATTTT. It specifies CSASRWVLATDTQNF.

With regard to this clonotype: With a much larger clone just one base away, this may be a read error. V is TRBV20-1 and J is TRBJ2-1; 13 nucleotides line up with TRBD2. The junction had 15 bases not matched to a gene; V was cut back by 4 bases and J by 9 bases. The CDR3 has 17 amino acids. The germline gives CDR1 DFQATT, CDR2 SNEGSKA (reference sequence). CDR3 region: CSAIGLAGDSIGAEQFF. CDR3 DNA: TGCAGTGCTATAGGACTAGCGGGAGACAGTATCGGAGCTGAGCAGTTCTTC.

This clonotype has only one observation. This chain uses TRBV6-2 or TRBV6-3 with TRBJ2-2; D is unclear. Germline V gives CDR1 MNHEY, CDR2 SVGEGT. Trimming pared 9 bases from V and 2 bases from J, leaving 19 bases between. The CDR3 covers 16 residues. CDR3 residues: CASIRHTPANTGELFF. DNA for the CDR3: TGTGCCAGTATCAGACATACACCAGCAAACACCGGGGAGCTGTTTTTT.

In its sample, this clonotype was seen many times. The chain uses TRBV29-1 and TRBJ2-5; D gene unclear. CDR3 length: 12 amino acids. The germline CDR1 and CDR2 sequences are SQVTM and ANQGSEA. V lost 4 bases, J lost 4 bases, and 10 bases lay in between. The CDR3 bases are TGCAGCGTTGGGGCAGGACGAGAGACCCAGTACTTC. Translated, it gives CSVGAGRETQYF.

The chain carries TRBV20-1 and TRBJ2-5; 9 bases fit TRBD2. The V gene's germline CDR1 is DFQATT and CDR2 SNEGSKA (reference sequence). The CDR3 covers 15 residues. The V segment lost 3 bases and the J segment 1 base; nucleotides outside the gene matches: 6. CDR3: CSARETSGGQETQYF. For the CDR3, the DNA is TGCAGTGCTAGGGAGACTAGCGGAGGCCAAGAGACCCAGTACTTC.

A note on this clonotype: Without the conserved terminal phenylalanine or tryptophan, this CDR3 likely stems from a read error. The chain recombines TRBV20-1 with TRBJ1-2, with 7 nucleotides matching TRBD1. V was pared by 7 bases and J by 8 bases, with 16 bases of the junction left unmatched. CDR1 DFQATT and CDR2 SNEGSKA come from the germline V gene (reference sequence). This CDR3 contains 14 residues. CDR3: CSVPGGDRSFGYTS. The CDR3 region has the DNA TGCAGTGTTCCGGGGGGGGACAGATCGTTCGGCTACACCTCC.